Shown below are 32 T cell receptor beta chains from a single sample sequenced in a study of early T cells in non-severe SARS-CoV-2 infection. TCRdb itself ran the 5' RACE reads through MiXCR, one entry per CDR3 protein. The sample consists of 70,000 to 75,000 distinct CDR3 sequences, roughly an eighth of them appearing once. Material: whole blood. These receptor sequences come from an adult who was a healthcare worker with PCR-confirmed SARS-CoV-2 infection or an uninfected control (not recorded which).

This clonotype appeared many times. V gene TRBV7-6 combines with J gene TRBJ1-5; no reliable D call. Germline values: CDR1 SGHVS, CDR2 FNYEAQ. Trimming removed 2 bases at V and 0 bases at J, with 8 bases between. The CDR3 runs to 15 residues. CDR3 coding DNA: TGTGCCAGCAGCTTATCCAGCCATAGCAATCAGCCCCAGCATTTT. Amino acids: CASSLSSHSNQPQHF.

This clonotype was counted ten times or more. The V and J genes are TRBV20-1 and TRBJ2-2; 7 bases align to TRBD1. This CDR3 has 15 residues. CDR1 is DFQATT and CDR2 is SNEGSKA in the germline V gene (reference sequence). V was pared by 1 base and J by 4 bases, with 6 bases of the junction left unmatched. The CDR3 here is CSARGQGRRTGELFF. CDR3 nucleotide sequence: TGCAGTGCTAGAGGACAGGGCCGGCGCACCGGGGAGCTGTTTTTT.

This clonotype has just a few counts. V and J are TRBV6-5 and TRBJ2-1; TRBD2 matches at 12 bases. J lost 0 bases, V lost 7 bases, and 4 bases had no gene match. Germline lookup yields CDR1 MNHEY and CDR2 SVGAGI. This CDR3 contains 16 residues. In nucleotides, the CDR3 is TGTGCCAGCACCCGACTAGCGGGAGACTCCTACAATGAGCAGTTCTTC. Translating gives CASTRLAGDSYNEQFF.

This clonotype was detected many times. This chain links TRBV20-1 with TRBJ2-7, with 10 bases matching TRBD2. The CDR3 spans 14 residues. The V gene end was trimmed by 6 bases and the J gene end by 2 bases; junction bases not matched to a gene: 7. Germline CDR1 is DFQATT and CDR2 is SNEGSKA (reference sequence). The CDR3 DNA sequence: TGCAGTGCCCGGGGACTAGCGATTACCTACGAGCAGTACTTC. Protein sequence: CSARGLAITYEQYF.

The chain links TRBV29-1 to TRBJ2-6; 7 bases are a match to TRBD2. CDR3 length equals 17 residues. V shed 6 bases and J 1 base; nucleotides not matched to a gene: 12. Per germline, CDR1 SQVTM and CDR2 ANQGSEA. The chain's CDR3 is CSVFLAERVSGANVLTF. The CDR3 DNA is TGCAGCGTCTTTCTAGCGGAGCGGGTTTCTGGGGCCAACGTCCTGACTTTC.

This clonotype was observed many times. The chain employs TRBV28 and TRBJ2-5; either TRBD1 or TRBD2 may fit D (5 bases each). There are 16 residues in the CDR3. V gave up 4 bases and J gave up 4 bases, with 19 bases separating them. In germline, CDR1 is MDHEN, CDR2 SYDVKM. The CDR3 spells CASSYNRRGVGETQYF. In DNA form, the CDR3 reads TGTGCCAGCAGTTATAATCGACGAGGGGTCGGAGAGACCCAGTACTTC.

This clonotype was recorded at least ten times. The rearrangement uses TRBV3-1 and TRBJ2-3; 8 bases are a match to TRBD2. The CDR3 contains 15 residues. CDR1 and CDR2 (germline): LGHDT, YNNKEL (reference sequence). Unmatched junction bases numbered 4, after V lost 0 bases and J lost 5 bases. The CDR3 nucleotides read TGTGCCAGCAGCCAAGATCTAGCGGGTTTAGATACGCAGTATTTT. Its protein product is CASSQDLAGLDTQYF.

This clonotype was recorded a few times. CDR3 loop: CASSLDSATGEKLFF. The CDR3 bases are TGTGCCAGCAGCCTGGACAGTGCTACCGGGGAAAAACTGTTTTTT. V gene TRBV7-9 combines with J gene TRBJ1-4, with TRBD1 as a possible D gene (6 bases). CDR3 size: 15 residues. V lost 5 bases to trimming and J lost 8 bases, with 18 bases between them. Germline V gene lookup returns CDR1 SEHNR and CDR2 FQNEAQ (reference sequence).

V usage is TRBV29-1 and J usage is TRBJ2-5; TRBD2 matches 7 bases. The CDR3 consists of 10 residues. Per the germline V gene, CDR1 is SQVTM and CDR2 is ANQGSEA. The CDR3 region is CYPGGETQYF. The CDR3 DNA is TGCTACCCGGGGGGAGAGACCCAGTACTTC.

V is TRBV7-2 and J is TRBJ2-7; 7 nucleotides align to TRBD1. This CDR3 comprises 14 residues. The germline V gene encodes CDR1 SGHTA and CDR2 FQGNSA. With V trimmed by 7 bases and J by 1 base, 7 bases remained unmatched. The CDR3 DNA reads TGTGCCAGCACCCCGGGACAGTTTTCCTACGAGCAGTACTTC. Translating gives CASTPGQFSYEQYF.

This clonotype was seen ten or more times. The chain has TRBV28 and TRBJ2-1; TRBD2 aligns across 7 bases. The CDR3 is made up of 15 amino acids. Germline CDR1 is MDHEN and CDR2 is SYDVKM. V lost 6 bases to trimming and J lost 0 bases; unmatched junction nucleotides: 5. CDR3 nucleotide sequence: TGTGCCAGCAGCGGAGCGGGGTACTCCTACAATGAGCAGTTCTTC. This translates into CASSGAGYSYNEQFF.

This clonotype was recorded at least ten times. The genes are TRBV6-1 and TRBJ1-5, with 7 bases lining up with TRBD1. CDR3 length: 17 residues. Trimming at V came to 1 base and at J to 4 bases, leaving 10 bases not matched to a gene. From germline, CDR1 is MNHNS and CDR2 SASEGT. The CDR3 sequence: CASSEGTGMLGNQPQHF. CDR3 DNA: TGTGCCAGCAGTGAAGGGACAGGAATGTTAGGGAATCAGCCCCAGCATTTT.

Concerning this clonotype itself: A clone one base away is much larger, so this may be a read error. The chain combines TRBV28 with TRBJ1-1; weak D call: TRBD1 (6 bases). Germline V gene sequence: CDR1 MDHEN, CDR2 SYDVKM. This CDR3 spans 13 amino acids. The DNA for the CDR3 is TGTGTCAGCACCCCGGGGGGCGAGGCTGAAGCTTTCTTT. Translating gives CVSTPGGEAEAFF. The entire variable domain, with the rest obtained from reference TRBV28 and TRBJ1-1, is as follows: DVKVTQSSRYLVKRTGEKVFLECVQDMDHENMFWYRQDPGLGLRLIYFSYDVKMKEKGDIPEGYSVSREKKERFSLILESASTNQTSMYLCVSTPGGEAEAFFGQGTRLTVV.

This clonotype was seen repeatedly, ten times or more. The V gene is TRBV29-1, the J gene TRBJ2-7, with TRBD1 as a possible D gene (6 bases). From germline, CDR1 is SQVTM and CDR2 ANQGSEA. This CDR3 region has 14 residues. V shed 4 bases and J shed 1 base, with 14 bases lying between them. The CDR3 region is CSVGHQGRSYEQYF. The CDR3 DNA reads TGCAGCGTTGGTCATCAGGGGCGTTCCTACGAGCAGTACTTC.

This clonotype showed up many times. The chain couples TRBV6-1 to TRBJ2-7; no clear D gene. The CDR3 totals 12 residues. In germline, CDR1 is MNHNS, CDR2 SASEGT. Trimming cost V 7 bases and J 4 bases, with 11 bases left between them. The CDR3 DNA reads TGTGCCAGCAAGGACGATTTATACGAGCAGTACTTC. Amino acids: CASKDDLYEQYF.

J is TRBJ2-1 and V is TRBV28, with no clear D. Trimming took off 5 bases at V and 2 bases at J, with 16 bases between the two ends. CDR1 and CDR2 from the germline V gene are MDHEN and SYDVKM. The CDR3 has 16 residues. CDR3 nucleotide sequence: TGTGCCAGCAGTACACCCCTAACCAAGCCCTACAATGAGCAGTTCTTC. Translating it yields CASSTPLTKPYNEQFF.

This clonotype was recorded at least ten times. V gene TRBV2 combines with J gene TRBJ1-5; no definite D call. Germline CDR1 SNHLY, CDR2 FYNNEI. The CDR3 covers 13 residues. Trimming removed 4 bases at V and 3 bases at J, with 7 bases between. The CDR3 nucleotides are TGTGCCAGCAGTGTAGGGAACAATCAGCCCCAGCATTTT. This encodes CASSVGNNQPQHF.

This clonotype appeared many times. This chain connects TRBV3-1 to TRBJ2-7, with D hard to call. CDR3 length: 11 residues. Germline V gives CDR1 LGHDT, CDR2 YNNKEL (reference sequence). V lost 1 base and J lost 6, with 4 bases in between. CDR3 DNA: TGTGCCAGCAGCCAAGCCGGCGAGCAGTACTTC. This sequence encodes CASSQAGEQYF.

In its sample, this clonotype was seen many times. V usage is TRBV20-1 and J usage is TRBJ1-4; 7 bases are a match to TRBD1. This CDR3 has 19 amino acids. The V and J ends lost 7 bases and 4 bases, in that order; junction bases with no gene match: 24. Germline CDR1 is DFQATT and CDR2 is SNEGSKA (reference sequence). The CDR3 DNA follows: TGCAGTGGTCGCCGAGTATCCCGGCGAGACAGGGAGTTTAATGAAAAACTGTTTTTT. Protein product: CSGRRVSRRDREFNEKLFF.

This clonotype was seen repeatedly, ten times or more. V and J are TRBV27 and TRBJ2-2, with a weak D call TRBD2 (5 bases). CDR1 and CDR2 (germline): MNHEY, SMNVEV (reference sequence). The V and J ends lost 6 bases and 4 bases respectively, with 15 bases between them. The CDR3 covers 15 residues. The CDR3 loop reads CASRAGLAGTGELFF. CDR3 coding DNA: TGTGCCAGCAGGGCCGGGCTAGCAGGCACCGGGGAGCTGTTTTTT.

This clonotype was seen repeatedly, ten times or more. This sequence joins TRBV3-1 and TRBJ2-1; 8 bases fit TRBD2. CDR1 is LGHDT and CDR2 is YNNKEL in the germline V gene (reference sequence). With V trimmed by 1 base and J by 3 bases, 5 bases remained unmatched. The CDR3 has 16 amino acids. DNA of the CDR3: TGTGCCAGCAGCCAAGCAGCGGGAGTTGGCTACAATGAGCAGTTCTTC. Its translation: CASSQAAGVGYNEQFF.

This clonotype was observed many times. This chain links TRBV18 with TRBJ1-1; possibly TRBD1 for D (5 bases). This CDR3 has 14 residues. V gave up 6 bases and J gave up 1 base, with 12 bases separating them. Germline V gives CDR1 KGHSH, CDR2 LQKENI. The CDR3 is CASSPGLKNTEAFF. Written as DNA, the CDR3 is TGTGCCAGCTCCCCGGGACTCAAGAACACTGAAGCTTTCTTT.

The chain links TRBV5-1 to TRBJ1-1; D may be TRBD1 (5 bases). The CDR3 totals 16 residues. Trimming cost V 4 bases and J 0 bases, with 16 bases left between them. From germline, CDR1 is SGHRS and CDR2 YFSETQ. CDR3: CASSTNPVGLNTEAFF. The DNA of the CDR3 is TGCGCCAGCAGCACCAACCCAGTGGGGCTGAACACTGAAGCTTTCTTT.

This clonotype has ten or more counts. The chain combines TRBV29-1 with TRBJ2-7, with 7 bases matching TRBD2. CDR3 length: 16 residues. The V segment lost 5 bases and the J segment 3 bases; nucleotides outside the gene matches: 16. Germline V gene data show CDR1 as SQVTM and CDR2 as ANQGSEA. The chain's CDR3 is CSVPRAGSPGGYEQYF. CDR3 nucleotide sequence: TGCAGCGTTCCCCGGGCAGGCTCGCCGGGGGGCTACGAGCAGTACTTC.

This clonotype was counted only a few times. The chain carries TRBV29-1 and TRBJ1-2, with D hard to call. Germline V gene sequence: CDR1 SQVTM, CDR2 ANQGSEA. The CDR3 is 12 residues long. The ends were cut back, 5 bases at V and 3 bases at J, with 10 bases in the middle. As DNA, the CDR3 is TGCAGCGTTAGAGACGGTTACTATGGCTACACCTTC. This translates into CSVRDGYYGYTF.

This clonotype has ten or more counts. The chain combines TRBV7-9 with TRBJ2-3; possibly TRBD1 for D (5 bases). Germline CDR1 and CDR2: SEHNR and FQNEAQ (reference sequence). Deletions cut 5 bases from V and 6 bases from J, with 9 bases between. This CDR3 comprises 12 residues. CDR3 sequence: CASSANRDTQYF. CDR3 in DNA: TGTGCCAGCAGCGCCAACAGGGATACGCAGTATTTT.

This chain links TRBV11-1 with TRBJ2-7; TRBD1 is a possible D gene (6 bases). The CDR3 runs to 15 residues. The V end lost 1 base, the J end lost 4 bases, and 14 bases lay between the germline ends. Germline V CDR1 and CDR2: SGHAT, FQDESV (reference sequence). CDR3 sequence (DNA): TGTGCCAGCAGCTTAGGAGGGGGACACTCTTACGAGCAGTACTTC. Residues: CASSLGGGHSYEQYF.

This clonotype was picked up many times. The CDR3 reads CASSMSNQPQHF. CDR3 DNA sequence: TGTGCCAGTAGTATGAGCAATCAGCCCCAGCATTTT. The chain joins TRBV19 to TRBJ1-5; D is uncertain. Germline V gene data show CDR1 as LNHDA and CDR2 as SQIVND (reference sequence). The CDR3 consists of 12 residues. The V end was cut by 3 bases, the J end by 1 base, with 1 base between.

This clonotype has just one count. The V call is TRBV28, the J call TRBJ2-1, with D perhaps matching TRBD1 or TRBD2 (5 bases each). Trimming shortened V by 6 bases and J by 8 bases, and 23 bases separated the two germline ends. From germline, CDR1 is MDHEN and CDR2 SYDVKM. This CDR3 contains 16 residues. In nucleotides, the CDR3 is TGTGCCAGCAGCCGCTACCCCGGGACCACGGGCGATGAGCAGTTCTTC. It specifies CASSRYPGTTGDEQFF.

This clonotype showed up many times. The rearrangement uses TRBV4-2 and TRBJ2-7; 14 positions match TRBD2. Germline-derived CDR1 and CDR2 are LGHNA and YNFKEQ. After removal of 0 bases from V and 1 base from J, the junction contained 8 bases not matched to a gene. This CDR3 has 19 residues. The CDR3 protein is CASSQEGTSGSWGSYEQYF. Written as DNA, the CDR3 is TGTGCCAGCAGCCAAGAGGGGACTAGCGGGAGTTGGGGATCCTACGAGCAGTACTTC.

This chain connects TRBV6-4 to TRBJ2-5, with 8 bases identical to TRBD2. The CDR3 totals 14 residues. With V trimmed by 10 bases and J by 5 bases, 12 bases remained unmatched. Germline CDR1 reads MRHNA; CDR2 reads SNTAGT. The CDR3: CAIDHLGGEETQYF. For the CDR3, the DNA is TGTGCCATCGATCACCTCGGGGGGGAGGAGACCCAGTACTTC.

This clonotype came up a few times. V is TRBV11-2 and J is TRBJ2-7; D is perhaps TRBD2 (7 bases). The CDR3 length is 17 residues. The ends were cut back, 5 bases at V and 4 bases at J, with 24 bases in the middle. The germline V gene has CDR1 SGHAT and CDR2 FQNNGV. This CDR3 is CASSPNGGQRIRYEQYF. CDR3 nucleotides: TGTGCCAGCAGCCCTAACGGGGGGCAAAGGATAAGATACGAGCAGTACTTC.